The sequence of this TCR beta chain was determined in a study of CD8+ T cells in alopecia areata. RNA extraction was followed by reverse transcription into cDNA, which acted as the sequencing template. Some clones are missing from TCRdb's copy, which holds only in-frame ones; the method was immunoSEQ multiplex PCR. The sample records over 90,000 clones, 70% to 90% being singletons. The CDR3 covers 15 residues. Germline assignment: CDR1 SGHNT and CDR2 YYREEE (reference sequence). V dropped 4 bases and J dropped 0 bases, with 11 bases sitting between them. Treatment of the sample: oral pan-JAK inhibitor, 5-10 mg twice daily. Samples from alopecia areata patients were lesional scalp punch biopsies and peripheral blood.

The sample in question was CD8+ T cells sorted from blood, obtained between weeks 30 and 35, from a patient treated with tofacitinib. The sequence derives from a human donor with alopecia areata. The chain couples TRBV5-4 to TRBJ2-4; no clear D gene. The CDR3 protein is CASSPVEEAKNIQYF. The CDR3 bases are TGTGCCAGCAGCCCCGTTGAAGAAGCCAAAAACATTCAGTACTTC.